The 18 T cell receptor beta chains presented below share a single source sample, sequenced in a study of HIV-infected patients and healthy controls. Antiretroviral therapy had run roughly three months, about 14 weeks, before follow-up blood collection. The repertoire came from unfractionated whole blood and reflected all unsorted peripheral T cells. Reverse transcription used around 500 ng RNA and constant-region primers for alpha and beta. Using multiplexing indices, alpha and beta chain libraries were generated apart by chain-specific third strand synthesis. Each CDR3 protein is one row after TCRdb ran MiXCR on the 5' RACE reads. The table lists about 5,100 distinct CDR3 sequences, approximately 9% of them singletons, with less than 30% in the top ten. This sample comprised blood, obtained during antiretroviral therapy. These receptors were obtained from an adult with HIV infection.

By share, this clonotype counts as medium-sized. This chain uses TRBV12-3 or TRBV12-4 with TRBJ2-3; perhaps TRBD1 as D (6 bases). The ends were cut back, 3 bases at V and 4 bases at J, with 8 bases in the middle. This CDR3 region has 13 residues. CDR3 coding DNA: TGTGCCAGCAGTTTCAAGGGGGCAGATACGCAGTATTTT. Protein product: CASSFKGADTQYF.

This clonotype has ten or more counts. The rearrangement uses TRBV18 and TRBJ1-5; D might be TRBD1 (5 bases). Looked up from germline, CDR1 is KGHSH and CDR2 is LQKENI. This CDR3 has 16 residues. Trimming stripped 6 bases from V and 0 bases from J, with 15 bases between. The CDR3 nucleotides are TGTGCCAGCTCGTCACAGGTTTCGAATAGCAATCAGCCCCAGCATTTT. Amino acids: CASSSQVSNSNQPQHF.

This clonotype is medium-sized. The CDR3 reads CASSGTPSYNEQFF. CDR3 DNA sequence: TGTGCCAGCAGCGGGACTCCCTCCTACAATGAGCAGTTCTTC. V gene TRBV12-3 or TRBV12-4 combines with J gene TRBJ2-1, with D possibly TRBD2 on 6 matching bases. The ends were cut back, 6 bases at V and 0 bases at J, with 9 bases in the middle. CDR3 length equals 14 residues.

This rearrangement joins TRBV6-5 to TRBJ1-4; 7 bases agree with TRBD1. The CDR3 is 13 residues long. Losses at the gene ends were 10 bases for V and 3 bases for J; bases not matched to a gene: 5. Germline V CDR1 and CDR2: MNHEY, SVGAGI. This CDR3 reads CATAGTANEKLFF. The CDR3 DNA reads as TGTGCCACCGCCGGGACAGCTAATGAAAAACTGTTTTTT.

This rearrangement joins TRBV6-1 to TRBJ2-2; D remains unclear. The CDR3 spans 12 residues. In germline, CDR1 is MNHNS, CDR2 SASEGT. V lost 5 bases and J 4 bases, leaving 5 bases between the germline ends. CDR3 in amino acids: CASSLRTGELFF. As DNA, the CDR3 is TGTGCCAGCAGTCTGCGCACCGGGGAGCTGTTTTTT.

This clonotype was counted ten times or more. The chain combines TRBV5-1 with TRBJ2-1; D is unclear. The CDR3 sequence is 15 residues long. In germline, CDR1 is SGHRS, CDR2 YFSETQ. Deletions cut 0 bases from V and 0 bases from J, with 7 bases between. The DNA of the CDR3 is TGCGCCAGCAGCTTGGCCGTCAGCTCCTACAATGAGCAGTTCTTC. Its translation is CASSLAVSSYNEQFF. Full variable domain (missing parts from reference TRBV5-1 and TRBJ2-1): KAGVTQTPRYLIKTRGQQVTLSCSPISGHRSVSWYQQTPGQGLQFLFEYFSETQRNKGNFPGRFSGRQFSNSRSEMNVSTLELGDSALYLCASSLAVSSYNEQFFGPGTRLTVL.

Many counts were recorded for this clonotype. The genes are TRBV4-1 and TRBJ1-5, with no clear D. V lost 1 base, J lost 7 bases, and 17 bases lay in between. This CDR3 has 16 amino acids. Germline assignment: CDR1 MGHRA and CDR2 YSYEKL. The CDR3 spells CASSQGGPERGQPQHF. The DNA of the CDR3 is TGCGCCAGCAGCCAAGGTGGCCCCGAACGCGGGCAGCCCCAGCATTTT.

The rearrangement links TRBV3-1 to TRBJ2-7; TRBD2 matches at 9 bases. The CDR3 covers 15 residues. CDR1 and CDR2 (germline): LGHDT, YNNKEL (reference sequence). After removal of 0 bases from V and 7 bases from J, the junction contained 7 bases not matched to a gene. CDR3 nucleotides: TGTGCCAGCAGCCAAGATTGGTCTAGCGGGGCGGAGCAGTACTTC. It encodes CASSQDWSSGAEQYF.

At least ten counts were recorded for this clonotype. CDR3 sequence reads: CASSAQGLSVDEQYF. CDR3 nucleotide sequence: TGTGCCAGCAGCGCCCAGGGTTTGTCAGTCGACGAGCAGTACTTC. J is TRBJ2-7 and V is TRBV7-2, with D perhaps matching TRBD1 (5 bases). V shed 5 bases and J shed 5 bases, with 19 bases lying between them. This CDR3 spans 15 amino acids. The germline gives CDR1 SGHTA, CDR2 FQGNSA. The variable domain in full, completed from reference TRBV7-2 and TRBJ2-7, reads GAGVSQSPSNKVTEKGKDVELRCDPISGHTALYWYRQSLGQGLEFLIYFQGNSAPDKSGLPSDRFSAERTGGSVSTLTIQRTQQEDSAVYLCASSAQGLSVDEQYFGPGTRLTVT.

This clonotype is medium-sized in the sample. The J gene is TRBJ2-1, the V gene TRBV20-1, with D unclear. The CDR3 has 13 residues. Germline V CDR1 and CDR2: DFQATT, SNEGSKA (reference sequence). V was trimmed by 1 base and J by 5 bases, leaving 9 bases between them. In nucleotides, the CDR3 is TGCAGTGCTAGAGGGCGGACCGACAATGAGCAGTTCTTC. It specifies CSARGRTDNEQFF.

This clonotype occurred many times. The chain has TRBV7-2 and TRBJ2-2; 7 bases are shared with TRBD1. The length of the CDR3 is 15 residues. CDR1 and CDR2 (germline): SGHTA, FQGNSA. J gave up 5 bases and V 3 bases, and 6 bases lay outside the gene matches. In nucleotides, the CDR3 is TGTGCCAGCAGCTTCCGACAGGGAAGGACCGGGGAGCTGTTTTTT. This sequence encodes CASSFRQGRTGELFF.

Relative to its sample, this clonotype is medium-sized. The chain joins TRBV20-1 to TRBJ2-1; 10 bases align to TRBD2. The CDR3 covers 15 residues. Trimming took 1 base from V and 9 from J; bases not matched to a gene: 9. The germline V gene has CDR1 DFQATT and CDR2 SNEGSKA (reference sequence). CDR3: CSARVERGGLGEQFF. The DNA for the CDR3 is TGCAGTGCTAGAGTTGAGCGGGGGGGCTTGGGTGAGCAGTTCTTC.

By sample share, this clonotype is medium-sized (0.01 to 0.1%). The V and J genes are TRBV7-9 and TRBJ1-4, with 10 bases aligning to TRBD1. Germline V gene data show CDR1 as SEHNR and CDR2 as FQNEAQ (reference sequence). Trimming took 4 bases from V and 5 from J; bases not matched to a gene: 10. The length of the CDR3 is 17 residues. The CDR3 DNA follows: TGTGCCAGCAGCTCCGGGACAGGGGTCGTTCAAAATGAAAAACTGTTTTTT. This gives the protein CASSSGTGVVQNEKLFF.

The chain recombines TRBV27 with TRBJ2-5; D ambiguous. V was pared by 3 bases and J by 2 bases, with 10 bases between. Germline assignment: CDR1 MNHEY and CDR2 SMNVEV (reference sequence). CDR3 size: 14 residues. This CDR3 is CASSFGSVQETQYF. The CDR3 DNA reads TGTGCCAGCAGTTTTGGTTCTGTTCAAGAGACCCAGTACTTC.

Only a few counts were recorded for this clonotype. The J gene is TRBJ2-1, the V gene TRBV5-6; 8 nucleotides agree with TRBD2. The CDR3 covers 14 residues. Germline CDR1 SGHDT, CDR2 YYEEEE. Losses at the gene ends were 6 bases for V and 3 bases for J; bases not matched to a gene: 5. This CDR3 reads CASTISGIYNEQFF. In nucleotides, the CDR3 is TGTGCCAGCACGATTAGCGGGATCTACAATGAGCAGTTCTTC.

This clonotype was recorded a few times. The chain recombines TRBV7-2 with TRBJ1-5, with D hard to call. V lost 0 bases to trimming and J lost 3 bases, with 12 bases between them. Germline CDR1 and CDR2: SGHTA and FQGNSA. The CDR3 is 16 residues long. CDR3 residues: CASSLARWAFNQPQHF. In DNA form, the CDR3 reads TGTGCCAGCAGCTTAGCGCGATGGGCCTTCAATCAGCCCCAGCATTTT.

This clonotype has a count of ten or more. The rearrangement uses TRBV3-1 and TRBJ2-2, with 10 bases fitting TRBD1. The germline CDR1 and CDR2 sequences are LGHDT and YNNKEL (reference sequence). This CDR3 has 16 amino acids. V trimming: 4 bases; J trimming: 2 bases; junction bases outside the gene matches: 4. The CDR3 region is CASSRGQGRNTGELFF. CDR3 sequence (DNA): TGTGCCAGCAGCCGGGGACAGGGGCGAAACACCGGGGAGCTGTTTTTT.

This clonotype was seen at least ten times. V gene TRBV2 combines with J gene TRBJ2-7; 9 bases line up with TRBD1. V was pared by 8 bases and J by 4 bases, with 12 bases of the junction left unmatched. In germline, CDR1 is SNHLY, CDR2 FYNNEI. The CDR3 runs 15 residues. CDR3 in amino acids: CASATTAGQGYEQYF. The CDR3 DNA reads TGTGCCAGCGCCACGACTGCGGGACAGGGATACGAGCAGTACTTC.